This is a list of T cell receptor beta chains from one sample in a study of cytomegalovirus exposure and HLA in healthy donors. Some clones are missing from TCRdb's copy, which holds only in-frame ones; the method was immunoSEQ multiplex PCR. In the table there are about 160,000 clones, roughly 85% of which are singletons. The specimen was PBMCs. Receptors originate from a boy between 2 and 15 years old in good health and CMV-seronegative. Each CDR3 is given with its conserved first and last residue. The D gene is left open where the match is weak. Size is omitted from some rows. Given values are once, few, many or a class for expanded clones.

TGTGCCAGCAGTTGGGGGGTATCCAGGGTCGGCGGAAACACCATATATTTT	CASSWGVSRVGGNTIYF	-	TRBV2	TRBJ1-3	-
TGTGCCAGTAACCCCTGGACAGGAAAAGGCAATCAGCCCCAGCATTTT	CASNPWTGKGNQPQHF	-	TRBV19	TRBJ1-5	TRBD1
TGTGCCAGCAGCTCCAATACAGTTCAGCCCCAGCATTTT	CASSSNTVQPQHF	-	TRBV7-9	TRBJ1-5	-
TGTGCCTGGAGACTCGAGAGGGGGACAACCGGTCCCCTCCACTTT	CAWRLERGTTGPLHF	-	TRBV30	TRBJ1-6	-
TGTGCCAGCAGCTTCGCCGGGACAGGGGTCAATGAGCAGTTCTTC	CASSFAGTGVNEQFF	-	TRBV11-2	TRBJ2-1	TRBD1
TGTGCCATCGGACATAAACCTTATGGCTACACCTTC	CAIGHKPYGYTF	-	TRBV6-5	TRBJ1-2	-
TGTGCCAGCAGCCTTAACAGGGAACCCTATGGCTACACCTTC	CASSLNREPYGYTF	-	TRBV4-2	TRBJ1-2	-
TGTGCCAGCAGCTTGTGGGACAGGGGAAACACCATATATTTT	CASSLWDRGNTIYF	-	TRBV5-4	TRBJ1-3	TRBD1
TGTGCCAGCAGTTCTCGAGCAGATACGCAGTATTTT	CASSSRADTQYF	once	TRBV27	TRBJ2-3	-
TGTGCCAGCAGCTTAGCTGCCCCTGACAGGGGGCTCACCGGGGAGCTGTTTTTT	CASSLAAPDRGLTGELFF	few	TRBV7-2	TRBJ2-2	TRBD1
TGTGCCAGCAGTAGTAGCGGGGGAGAGCAGTACTTC	CASSSSGGEQYF	once	TRBV6-5	TRBJ2-7	TRBD2
TGTGCCAGCAGTTTTCGACAGGGGGCTGAAGCTTTCTTT	CASSFRQGAEAFF	-	TRBV6-5	TRBJ1-1	TRBD1
TGTGCCAGCAGCTTAGTCTCACTAGCGGGAACGAGCGAGCAGTTCTTC	CASSLVSLAGTSEQFF	-	TRBV11-2	TRBJ2-1	TRBD2
TGTGCCATCAGTGGACATCTAAATGAAAAACTGTTTTTT	CAISGHLNEKLFF	-	TRBV10-3	TRBJ1-4	-
TGTTCCAGCAGCCTTGTTGGGAAAGGGAGCTCCTACAATGAGCAGTTCTTC	CSSSLVGKGSSYNEQFF	-	TRBV7-9	TRBJ2-1	-
TGTGCCACCAGCGGCCACCCATTTGTTGAGAGGAGCAATGAGCAGTTCTTC	CATSGHPFVERSNEQFF	-	TRBV15	TRBJ2-1	-
TGTGCCAGCAGCCTAACAGGGGGCCCTGGAAACACCATATATTTT	CASSLTGGPGNTIYF	-	TRBV6-5	TRBJ1-3	TRBD1
TGTGCCAGTAGTATAAGGCCTAGCGAGTATGAGCAGTTCTTC	CASSIRPSEYEQFF	-	TRBV19	TRBJ2-1	-
TGTGCCAGCAGTCCGAAAACGGGTGTCAATCAGCCCCAGCATTTT	CASSPKTGVNQPQHF	-	TRBV28	TRBJ1-5	-
TGTGCCAGCAGTAGGACAGCTTATAGCAATCAGCCCCAGCATTTT	CASSRTAYSNQPQHF	-	TRBV6-1	TRBJ1-5	-
TGTGCCAGCAGCTTAGCTGCGCGAGCCTACGAGCAGTACTTC	CASSLAARAYEQYF	-	TRBV7-2	TRBJ2-7	-
TGTGCCAGCAGTTTAGCAACGTCTAGCTCCTATAATTCACCCCTCCACTTT	CASSLATSSSYNSPLHF	-	TRBV27	TRBJ1-6	-
TGTGCCAGCAGTGAATCGAGATACGAGCAGTACTTC	CASSESRYEQYF	-	TRBV2	TRBJ2-7	-
TGTGCCAGCAGCCCCTACGTCGGTTATGACACTGAAGCTTTCTTT	CASSPYVGYDTEAFF	-	TRBV6-5	TRBJ1-1	-
TGTGCCAGCAGCTCGCGACAGGGTAAGGAGACCCAGTACTTC	CASSSRQGKETQYF	-	TRBV21-1	TRBJ2-5	-
TGTGCCAGCACTCGGGAAGCTTTCTTT	CASTREAFF	-	TRBV6-1	TRBJ1-1	-
TGTGCCAGCAGCCTCCGACTAGCGGGAGACAATGAGCAGTTCTTC	CASSLRLAGDNEQFF	-	TRBV11-2	TRBJ2-1	TRBD2
TGCGCCAGCAGCCATACAGGGGGCGAGCAGTACTTC	CASSHTGGEQYF	-	TRBV4-1	TRBJ2-7	TRBD1
TGCGCCAGCAGCTTGTATCGACAGGGGCCGAACACCGGGGAGCTGTTTTTT	CASSLYRQGPNTGELFF	-	TRBV5-1	TRBJ2-2	TRBD1
TGTGCCAGCAGTTCCTGGACTAGCGGGAGCACAGATACGCAGTATTTT	CASSSWTSGSTDTQYF	-	TRBV13	TRBJ2-3	TRBD2
TGCGCCAGCAGCCCTACCGGGACAGGGCCAGGGGTTAACTATGGCTACACCTTC	CASSPTGTGPGVNYGYTF	-	TRBV4-1	TRBJ1-2	TRBD1
TGTGCCAGCAGTTCCGGACAGGGTTTTGAAGCTTTCTTT	CASSSGQGFEAFF	-	TRBV28	TRBJ1-1	TRBD1
TGTGCCACCAGGTCTACTAGCGCGATAAACACCGGGGAGCTGTTTTTT	CATRSTSAINTGELFF	-	TRBV15	TRBJ2-2	TRBD2
TGTGCCAGAAGCTTGGCAGGGTGGGATAATTCACCCCTCCACTTT	CARSLAGWDNSPLHF	few	TRBV5-3	TRBJ1-6	-
TGTGCCAGCAGCCAGCTCTTCGACAGGGGATACACTGAAGCTTTCTTT	CASSQLFDRGYTEAFF	-	TRBV4-2	TRBJ1-1	TRBD1
TGTGCCAGCAGCTTGGAGCCCCGGGGGACGAACACTGAAGCTTTCTTT	CASSLEPRGTNTEAFF	-	TRBV5-4	TRBJ1-1	-
TGTGCCATCAGTGAGTCGGGGGCCGATCAGCCCCAGCATTTT	CAISESGADQPQHF	-	TRBV10-3	TRBJ1-5	-
TGCGCCAGCAGCTTGACTAGCGGGGTTGATACGCAGTATTTT	CASSLTSGVDTQYF	-	TRBV5-1	TRBJ2-3	TRBD2
TGTGCCAGCACGCTGGGGAGCGGGAGCTGGAATGAGCAGTTCTTC	CASTLGSGSWNEQFF	-	TRBV7-2	TRBJ2-1	TRBD2
TGTGCCAGCAGTACGAGGAAGCACACTGAAGCTTTCTTT	CASSTRKHTEAFF	-	TRBV27	TRBJ1-1	-
TGTGCCAGCAGTTACGATCCGCGGGCGGCCGGTGAGCAGTTCTTC	CASSYDPRAAGEQFF	-	TRBV6-6	TRBJ2-1	-
TGTGCCAGTAGTATAGAGTGGACTAGCTATGGCTACACCTTC	CASSIEWTSYGYTF	-	TRBV19	TRBJ1-2	-
TGCGCCACCCCGGGACTAGCGGCCCCCTCGCAGTACTTC	CATPGLAAPSQYF	-	TRBV10-1	TRBJ2-7	TRBD2
TGTGCCAGCAGCTTAGCGTGGGCAGTAGGGAACACTGAAGCTTTCTTT	CASSLAWAVGNTEAFF	-	TRBV7-9	TRBJ1-1	-
TGTGCCAGCAGTGAAGAGGGAGCGTCCTATAATTCACCCCTCCACTTT	CASSEEGASYNSPLHF	-	TRBV2	TRBJ1-6	-
TGTGCCAGCAGTGGGACAGTGGGCAATGAGCAGTTCTTC	CASSGTVGNEQFF	-	TRBV28	TRBJ2-1	TRBD1
TGTGCCAGCAGCCCTACTATCTCCAGCCTTGGCTACACCTTC	CASSPTISSLGYTF	-	TRBV5-6	TRBJ1-2	-
TGTGCCACCAGTAACCCGGGACTGAGTTTTACCGGGGAGCTGTTTTTT	CATSNPGLSFTGELFF	-	TRBV15	TRBJ2-2	-
TGTGCCAGTAGTAGCCAGGGGGCTTCTCCAGATACGCAGTATTTT	CASSSQGASPDTQYF	-	TRBV19	TRBJ2-3	TRBD1
TGTGCCAGCAGCGGGTGGGGCAGCTCCTACGAGCAGTACTTC	CASSGWGSSYEQYF	-	TRBV2	TRBJ2-7	-
TGTGCCAGCAGCTTGGTCGGGACAGGGCCCACCGGGGAGCTGTTTTTT	CASSLVGTGPTGELFF	-	TRBV5-4	TRBJ2-2	TRBD1
TGTGCCAGCAGCCGAGATGGACAGGAAGCTTACAATGAGCAGTTCTTC	CASSRDGQEAYNEQFF	-	TRBV5-4	TRBJ2-1	TRBD1
TGTGCCAGCAGCTTAGGCCTCGGTGAAGCTTTCTTT	CASSLGLGEAFF	-	TRBV11-2	TRBJ1-1	-
TGTGCCTGGAGGTCAGGGCCCCTGGGGGCCAACGTCCTGACTTTC	CAWRSGPLGANVLTF	-	TRBV30	TRBJ2-6	-
TGCAGCGTACCAACAGGGGAACGTGGCACTGAAGCTTTCTTT	CSVPTGERGTEAFF	-	TRBV29-1	TRBJ1-1	TRBD1